These 6 T cell receptor beta chains came from one sample sequenced in a study of regulatory T cells in long-lasting Graves disease. As for time point: newly diagnosed GD, antithyroid drugs for less than 3 months. The TCR library used RNA extracted from PBMCs. Building of the TCR beta libraries involved iRepertoire HTBI primers and Arm-PCR of CDR3 regions. TCRdb re-analysed the multiplex PCR reads in MiXCR, keeping a single row per CDR3 protein. The table records around 230,000 distinct CDR3 sequences, around 20% of them present only once. Sequenced material: peripheral blood mononuclear cells (PBMCs), taken at new diagnosis, from a patient treated with antithyroid drugs. All receptors derive from a female donor with Graves disease.

This clonotype came up many times. The chain uses TRBV6-5 and TRBJ2-7, with D unresolved. The CDR3 has 14 residues. CDR1 and CDR2 (germline): MNHEY, SVGAGI. V gave up 2 bases and J gave up 0 bases, with 8 bases separating them. The CDR3 region is CASSYLRSSYEQYF. CDR3 bases: TGTGCCAGCAGTTACCTGAGGAGCTCCTACGAGCAGTACTTC.

This clonotype was seen ten or more times. The chain combines TRBV5-1 with TRBJ2-2; possible D gene TRBD1, 7 bases. CDR1 is SGHRS and CDR2 is YFSETQ in the germline V gene. V lost 5 bases and J lost 1, with 12 bases in between. The CDR3 sequence is 15 residues long. Written as DNA, the CDR3 is TGCGCCAGCAGGGAGGGGGCCGGGAACACCGGGGAGCTGTTTTTT. Its protein is CASREGAGNTGELFF.

This clonotype has a count of ten or more. The chain is built from TRBV3-1 and TRBJ1-2; 7 bases are shared with TRBD1. The CDR3 contains 15 residues. The germline gives CDR1 LGHDT, CDR2 YNNKEL (reference sequence). The V and J ends lost 2 bases and 1 base, in that order; junction bases with no gene match: 4. CDR3 amino acids: CASSQTGTDNYGYTF. CDR3 bases: TGTGCCAGCAGCCAAACCGGGACAGATAACTATGGCTACACCTTC.

This chain joins TRBV18 and TRBJ1-3; TRBD1 is a possible D gene (5 bases). CDR3 length: 17 residues. V dropped 2 bases and J dropped 0 bases, with 14 bases sitting between them. CDR1 is KGHSH and CDR2 is LQKENI in the germline V gene. This CDR3 reads CASSPRGRTDSGNTIYF. The CDR3 DNA follows: TGTGCCAGCTCACCAAGGGGACGGACGGACTCTGGAAACACCATATATTTT.

Many counts were recorded for this clonotype. CDR3 in amino acids: CASSLGGLAGFNEQFF. CDR3 in DNA: TGTGCCAGCAGCTTAGGGGGACTAGCGGGGTTCAATGAGCAGTTCTTC. V usage is TRBV7-9 and J usage is TRBJ2-1; TRBD2 agrees at 13 bases. The CDR3 totals 16 residues. Germline V CDR1 and CDR2: SEHNR, FQNEAQ (reference sequence). The V and J ends lost 1 base and 6 bases, in that order; junction bases with no gene match: 3.

The chain joins TRBV9 to TRBJ1-2; 7 nucleotides match TRBD1. From germline, CDR1 is SGDLS and CDR2 YYNGEE. The V segment lost 3 bases and the J segment 5 bases; nucleotides outside the gene matches: 4. The CDR3 has 13 residues. The CDR3 sequence is CASSETGRYGYTF. The DNA of the CDR3 is TGTGCCAGCAGCGAGACAGGGAGGTATGGCTACACCTTC.